Given below is one TCR beta chain in context. What it recognizes is unknown. Profiled with immunoSEQ multiplex PCR; TCRdb holds only in-frame clones, not every one. The sample contains about 45,000 clones, about three quarters of which appear only once. After removal of 3 bases from V and 3 bases from J, the junction contained 7 bases not matched to a gene. Per the germline V gene, CDR1 is SGDLS and CDR2 is YYNGEE. The CDR3 spans 15 residues. The sample originates from a study of radiotherapy plus CTLA-4 blockade in lung cancer. Study-level background: In roughly 19% of patients, objective responses were seen; about 30% had disease control. Study-level results: Interferon-beta and early blood T cell clone dynamics reportedly predicted response best.

The receptor was derived from a human donor with non-small cell lung cancer who had a complete response to radiotherapy plus ipilimumab. This chain links TRBV9 with TRBJ1-1, with 8 bases lining up with TRBD1. The material sequenced was peripheral blood, taken from a patient treated with radiotherapy plus ipilimumab. In DNA, the CDR3 is TGTGCCAGCAGCGGGGGGACAGGTTCCCACACTGAAGCTTTCTTT. As protein: CASSGGTGSHTEAFF.